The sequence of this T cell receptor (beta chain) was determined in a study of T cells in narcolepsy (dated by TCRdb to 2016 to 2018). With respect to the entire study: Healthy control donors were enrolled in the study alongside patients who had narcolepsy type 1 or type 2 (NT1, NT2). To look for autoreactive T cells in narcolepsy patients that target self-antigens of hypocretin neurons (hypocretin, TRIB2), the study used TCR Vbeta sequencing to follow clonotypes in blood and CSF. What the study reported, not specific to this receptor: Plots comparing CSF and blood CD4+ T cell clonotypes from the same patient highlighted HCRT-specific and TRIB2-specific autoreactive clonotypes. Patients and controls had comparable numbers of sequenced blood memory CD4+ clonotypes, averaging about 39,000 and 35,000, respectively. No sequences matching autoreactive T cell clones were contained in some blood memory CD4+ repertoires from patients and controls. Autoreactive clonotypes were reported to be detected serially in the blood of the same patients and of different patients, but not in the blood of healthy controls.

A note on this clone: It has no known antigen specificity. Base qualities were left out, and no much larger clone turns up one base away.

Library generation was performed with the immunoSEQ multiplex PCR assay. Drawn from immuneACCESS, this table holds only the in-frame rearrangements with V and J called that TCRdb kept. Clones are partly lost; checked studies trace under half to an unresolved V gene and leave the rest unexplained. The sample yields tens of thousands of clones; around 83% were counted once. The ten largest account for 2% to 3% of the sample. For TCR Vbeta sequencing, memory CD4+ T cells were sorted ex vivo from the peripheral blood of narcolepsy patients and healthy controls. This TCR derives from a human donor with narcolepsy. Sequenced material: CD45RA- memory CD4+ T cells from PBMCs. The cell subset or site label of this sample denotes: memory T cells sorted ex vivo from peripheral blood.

CDR3 loop: CASSSWTGYNQPQHF. The nucleotide sequence is given as TGTGCCAGCAGCTCTTGGACAGGGTACAATCAGCCCCAGCATTTT. Rearrangement joined TRBV7-2 to TRBJ1-5, and 8 junction bases match TRBD1. From the germline V gene, CDR1 is SGHTA and CDR2 is FQGNSA. From the cysteine up to the phenylalanine, the CDR3 has a length of 15 residues. Solely the CDR3 DNA is kept, with 45 bases framed from the first base. V lost 4 bases and J lost 3 bases, and the count of bases not matched to a germline gene is 5.